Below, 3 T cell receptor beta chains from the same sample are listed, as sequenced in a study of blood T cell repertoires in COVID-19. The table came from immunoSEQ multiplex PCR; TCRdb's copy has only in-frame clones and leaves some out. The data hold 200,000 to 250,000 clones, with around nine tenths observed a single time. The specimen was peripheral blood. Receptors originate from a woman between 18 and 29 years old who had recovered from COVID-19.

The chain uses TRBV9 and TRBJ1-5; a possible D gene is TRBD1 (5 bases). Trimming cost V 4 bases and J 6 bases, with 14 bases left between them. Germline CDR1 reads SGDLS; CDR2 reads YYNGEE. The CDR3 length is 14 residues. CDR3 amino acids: CASSTLDIRQPQHF. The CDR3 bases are TGTGCCAGCAGCACCTTGGACATCCGTCAGCCCCAGCATTTT.

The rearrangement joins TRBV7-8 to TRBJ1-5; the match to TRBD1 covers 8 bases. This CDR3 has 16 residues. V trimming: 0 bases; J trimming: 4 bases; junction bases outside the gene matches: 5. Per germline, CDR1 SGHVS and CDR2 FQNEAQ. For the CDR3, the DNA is TGTGCCAGCAGCTTAGCGAGAGACAGGGGTAATCAGCCCCAGCATTTT. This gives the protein CASSLARDRGNQPQHF.

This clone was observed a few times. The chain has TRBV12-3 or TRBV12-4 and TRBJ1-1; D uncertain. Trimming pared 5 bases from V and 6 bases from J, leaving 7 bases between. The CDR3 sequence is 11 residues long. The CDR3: CASSRGPEAFF. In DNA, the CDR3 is TGTGCCAGCAGTCGAGGGCCTGAAGCTTTCTTT.